The clone carrying this TCR beta chain is judged large (0.1 to 1%). Its specificity is not known. CDR1 and CDR2 from the germline V gene are SGHTS and YDEGEE. V lost 3 bases and J lost 2, with 8 bases in between. This CDR3 spans 13 amino acids. The data were taken from a study of PD-L1 blockade in urothelial cancer. Turning to the study itself: Blood was evaluated 3 weeks (second dose) and 6 weeks after therapy began. Overall study findings and caveats: Better survival was forecast by a pretreatment blood TCR clonality below the median. Tumor-associated clones in the blood of durable-benefit patients grew more at 3 weeks.

Urothelial carcinoma affected the patients, and it was locally advanced or metastatic. Method: immunoSEQ multiplex PCR; TCRdb's copy keeps in-frame clones and lacks some. Of some 35,000 clones detected, 70% to 85% appear once; the ten largest clones hold about 17%. The TCR comes from a man in his 60s with urothelial cancer. J is TRBJ1-1 and V is TRBV5-8, with D uncertain. The sequences come from PBMCs, collected around atezolizumab (anti-PD-L1) treatment. The CDR3 nucleotides read TGTGCCAGCAGCTCCTATAAAAACACTGAAGCTTTCTTT. Amino acids: CASSSYKNTEAFF.